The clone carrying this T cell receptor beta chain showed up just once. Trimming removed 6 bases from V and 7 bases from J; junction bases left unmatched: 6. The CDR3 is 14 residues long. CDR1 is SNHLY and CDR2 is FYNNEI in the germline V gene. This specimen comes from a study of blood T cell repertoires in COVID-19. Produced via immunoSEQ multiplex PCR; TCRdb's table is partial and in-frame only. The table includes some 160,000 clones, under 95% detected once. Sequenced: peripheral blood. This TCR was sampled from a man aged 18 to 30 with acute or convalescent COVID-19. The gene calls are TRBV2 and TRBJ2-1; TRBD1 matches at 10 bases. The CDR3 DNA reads TGTGCCAGCAGCGGGACAGGGGCCCGGAATGAGCAGTTCTTC. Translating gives CASSGTGARNEQFF.